Following are 30 T cell receptor beta chains from one sample sequenced in a study of T cells in localized non-small cell lung cancer (dated by TCRdb to the early 2020s). Library generation was performed with the immunoSEQ multiplex PCR assay. In TCRdb, the immuneACCESS table is reduced to in-frame sequences with V and J assigned. These tables do not hold every clone; where another copy was compared, an unresolved V gene accounts for under half, and the others remain unexplained. The sample includes tens of thousands of clones, with more than 80% observed a single time. The ten largest account for about 5.6% of the sample. Sequenced material: peripheral blood mononuclear cells, taken before any cancer treatment. The receptor set was obtained from a male donor at least 60 years old with stage II lung adenocarcinoma.

The chain combines TRBV30 with TRBJ1-1; D gene uncertain. Germline V gene data show CDR1 as GTSNPN and CDR2 as SVGIG (reference sequence). Trimming cost V 3 bases and J 5 bases, with 16 bases left between them. This CDR3 has 14 residues. The CDR3, as DNA: TGTGCCTGGAGCCACCGACTCGTTGGAACTGAAGCTTTCTTT. This codes for CAWSHRLVGTEAFF.

This sequence joins TRBV9 and TRBJ1-3; D may be TRBD1 (5 bases). Germline CDR1 SGDLS, CDR2 YYNGEE. This CDR3 comprises 16 residues. Trimming shortened V by 0 bases and J by 0 bases, and 10 bases separated the two germline ends. CDR3 bases: TGTGCCAGCAGCGTAGCCCCAGGGCCCTCTGGAAACACCATATATTTT. Translated, it gives CASSVAPGPSGNTIYF.

The chain recombines TRBV28 with TRBJ1-2; 8 nucleotides agree with TRBD1. The CDR3 length is 15 residues. From germline, CDR1 is MDHEN and CDR2 SYDVKM. The J segment lost 7 bases and the V segment lost 6 bases, leaving 13 bases of the junction unmatched. CDR3 region: CASSSPRTGKSGYTF. Here the CDR3 DNA reads TGTGCCAGCAGCTCACCTAGGACAGGGAAAAGTGGCTACACCTTC.

In DNA, the CDR3 is TGTGCCTGGAGTAGAAGAGCAGGGGGCAATCAGCCCCAGCATTTT. It specifies CAWSRRAGGNQPQHF. This sequence joins TRBV30 and TRBJ1-5; weak D call: TRBD1 (6 bases). Germline V gene lookup returns CDR1 GTSNPN and CDR2 SVGIG (reference sequence). Trimming cost V 2 bases and J 2 bases, with 13 bases left between them. The CDR3 totals 15 residues.

The CDR3 sequence: CASSLGVNNQPQHF. The CDR3 nucleotides are TGTGCCAGCAGCTTGGGGGTAAACAATCAGCCCCAGCATTTT. The chain employs TRBV5-5 and TRBJ1-5, with D unclear. This CDR3 comprises 14 residues. V gave up 0 bases and J gave up 3 bases, with 7 bases separating them. Germline loops: CDR1 SGHKS, CDR2 YYEKEE (reference sequence). Using reference TRBV5-5 and TRBJ1-5 for the parts outside the CDR3, the full variable domain is DAGVTQSPTHLIKTRGQQVTLRCSPISGHKSVSWYQQVLGQGPQFIFQYYEKEERGRGNFPDRFSARQFPNYSSELNVNALLLGDSALYLCASSLGVNNQPQHFGDGTRLSIL.

This chain joins TRBV7-7 and TRBJ2-3; 10 bases are shared with TRBD2. CDR1 SSHAT and CDR2 FNYEAQ come from the germline V gene (reference sequence). V lost 1 base to trimming and J lost 6 bases; unmatched junction nucleotides: 7. The CDR3 covers 16 residues. The CDR3: CASSLVPSGSRDTQYF. CDR3 DNA: TGTGCCAGCAGCTTAGTGCCTAGCGGGAGTCGGGATACGCAGTATTTT.

The V call is TRBV5-1, the J call TRBJ2-7, with TRBD1 as a possible D gene (6 bases). The CDR3 has 13 residues. V lost 0 bases and J lost 2, with 6 bases in between. The germline CDR1 and CDR2 sequences are SGHRS and YFSETQ. CDR3 in amino acids: CASSLDRAYEQYF. As DNA, the CDR3 is TGCGCCAGCAGCTTGGACAGGGCCTACGAGCAGTACTTC.

The CDR3 DNA follows: TGCGCCAGCAGCCTTCGTTGGCTAGCGGGAGTAGGTACAGATACGCAGTATTTT. Translating gives CASSLRWLAGVGTDTQYF. The chain has TRBV4-1 and TRBJ2-3, with 10 bases identical to TRBD2. The J segment lost 3 bases and the V segment lost 4 bases, leaving 13 bases of the junction unmatched. Per germline, CDR1 MGHRA and CDR2 YSYEKL. The CDR3 runs 18 residues.

This chain connects TRBV7-2 to TRBJ2-1, with 8 bases that match TRBD2. This CDR3 is built from 16 residues. The germline gives CDR1 SGHTA, CDR2 FQGNSA. Germline trimming cut 5 bases from V and 0 bases from J; bases unmatched to any gene: 6. The CDR3 nucleotides read TGTGCCAGCAGCACCTTAGCGGGACGCTCCTACAATGAGCAGTTCTTC. Protein product: CASSTLAGRSYNEQFF.

The J gene is TRBJ2-5, the V gene TRBV5-1; 11 nucleotides line up with TRBD2. With 2 bases clipped from V and 5 bases from J, the junction kept 11 bases outside the gene matches. This CDR3 spans 17 amino acids. The germline V gene encodes CDR1 SGHRS and CDR2 YFSETQ. This CDR3 reads CASSLLAGDGAGETQYF. In nucleotides, the CDR3 is TGCGCCAGCAGCTTACTAGCGGGAGACGGAGCGGGCGAGACCCAGTACTTC.

This chain joins TRBV2 and TRBJ2-5; no clear D. The CDR3 extends over 12 amino acids. The germline CDR1 and CDR2 sequences are SNHLY and FYNNEI. V gave up 2 bases and J gave up 0 bases, with 1 base separating them. This CDR3 is CASSEHQETQYF. The DNA for the CDR3 is TGTGCCAGCAGTGAACACCAAGAGACCCAGTACTTC.

V is TRBV28 and J is TRBJ2-7; TRBD2 aligns across 9 bases. The germline V gene encodes CDR1 MDHEN and CDR2 SYDVKM. V was clipped by 6 bases and J by 2 bases; unmatched bases: 8. The CDR3 has 15 amino acids. This CDR3 is CASSPAGLATYEQYF. CDR3 DNA: TGTGCCAGCAGCCCAGCGGGACTAGCAACCTACGAGCAGTACTTC.

The rearrangement joins TRBV10-1 to TRBJ1-1; D uncertain. With 5 bases removed from V and 5 bases from J, the gap between germline ends came to 15 bases. The CDR3 is made up of 14 amino acids. CDR1 and CDR2 from the germline V gene are WNHNN and SYGVQD (reference sequence). The CDR3: CASSRGPLGTEAFF. Written as DNA, the CDR3 is TGCGCCAGCAGTCGAGGTCCCCTGGGAACTGAAGCTTTCTTT.

This sequence joins TRBV15 and TRBJ2-1; no reliable D call. The ends were cut back, 0 bases at V and 1 base at J, with 7 bases in the middle. Germline V gene lookup returns CDR1 LNHNV and CDR2 YYDKDF (reference sequence). CDR3 length: 15 residues. CDR3 sequence: CATSRDDRSYNEQFF. In nucleotides, the CDR3 is TGTGCCACCAGCAGAGATGATCGATCCTACAATGAGCAGTTCTTC.

The V and J genes are TRBV5-1 and TRBJ2-2; D is ambiguous. In germline, CDR1 is SGHRS, CDR2 YFSETQ. The length of the CDR3 is 13 residues. The V end lost 2 bases, the J end lost 4 bases, and 6 bases lay between the germline ends. The CDR3 sequence: CASSFSRTGELFF. CDR3 DNA sequence: TGCGCCAGCAGCTTCTCCCGCACCGGGGAGCTGTTTTTT.

The rearrangement joins TRBV18 to TRBJ1-3; D is uncertain. This CDR3 comprises 12 residues. Germline V gene sequence: CDR1 KGHSH, CDR2 LQKENI. Trimming pared 6 bases from V and 4 bases from J, leaving 7 bases between. The CDR3 DNA follows: TGTGCCAGCTCCCCTGAGGGAAACACCATATATTTT. As protein: CASSPEGNTIYF.

The chain combines TRBV19 with TRBJ1-5, with D unclear. The V gene lost 5 bases and the J gene lost 5 bases, with 19 bases spanning the gap. CDR1 and CDR2 (germline): LNHDA, SQIVND (reference sequence). The CDR3 spans 16 residues. The CDR3, as DNA: TGTGCCAGTAGTCCACTCCGGACGGCCCGAGATCAGCCCCAGCATTTT. Amino acid sequence: CASSPLRTARDQPQHF. Full variable domain (rest looked up from reference TRBV19 and TRBJ1-5): DGGITQSPKYLFRKEGQNVTLSCEQNLNHDAMYWYRQDPGQGLRLIYYSQIVNDFQKGDIAEGYSVSREKKESFPLTVTSAQKNPTAFYLCASSPLRTARDQPQHFGDGTRLSIL.

The gene calls are TRBV13 and TRBJ2-3; D gene uncertain. V was trimmed by 6 bases and J by 2 bases, leaving 9 bases between them. There are 13 residues in the CDR3. Germline V gene sequence: CDR1 PRHDT, CDR2 FYEKMQ (reference sequence). CDR3 nucleotides: TGTGCCAGCAGAGGGTATTCCACAGATACGCAGTATTTT. The encoded protein is CASRGYSTDTQYF.

This clone was seen only a few times. The chain has TRBV19 and TRBJ1-5; the D is unclear. Trimming left V 2 bases short and J 5 bases short, with 13 bases between. CDR3 length: 15 amino acids. Per the germline V gene, CDR1 is LNHDA and CDR2 is SQIVND (reference sequence). The CDR3 coding sequence is TGTGCCAGTAGTATAAACGGGCAGCGGCATCAGCCCCAGCATTTT. Its translation is CASSINGQRHQPQHF.

V usage is TRBV2 and J usage is TRBJ2-5, with 8 bases identical to TRBD1. Trimming at V came to 1 base and at J to 7 bases, leaving 5 bases not matched to a gene. This CDR3 region has 14 residues. Germline V gene sequence: CDR1 SNHLY, CDR2 FYNNEI. Here the CDR3 DNA reads TGTGCCAGCAGTGAAGGCAGGGGGCTGGGGACCCAGTACTTC. Encoded protein: CASSEGRGLGTQYF. Together with reference TRBV2 and TRBJ2-5, the CDR3 gives the full variable domain: EPEVTQTPSHQVTQMGQEVILRCVPISNHLYFYWYRQILGQKVEFLVSFYNNEISEKSEIFDDQFSVERPDGSNFTLKIRSTKLEDSAMYFCASSEGRGLGTQYFGPGTRLLVL.

This clone came up a few times. The rearrangement joins TRBV15 to TRBJ1-1; the D gene is possibly TRBD1 (6 bases). Trimming pared 0 bases from V and 10 bases from J, leaving 12 bases between. Germline values: CDR1 LNHNV, CDR2 YYDKDF (reference sequence). This CDR3 is built from 13 residues. The CDR3 protein is CATSRDSGTSAFF. In nucleotides, the CDR3 is TGTGCCACCAGCAGAGATTCGGGGACATCAGCTTTCTTT.

This chain uses TRBV30 with TRBJ1-3; D not resolved. The CDR3 contains 13 residues. The V end lost 4 bases, the J end lost 0 bases, and 7 bases lay between the germline ends. Germline values: CDR1 GTSNPN, CDR2 SVGIG (reference sequence). DNA for the CDR3: TGTGCCTGGAAGCAGTTCTCTGGAAACACCATATATTTT. This gives the protein CAWKQFSGNTIYF.

The chain is built from TRBV5-1 and TRBJ2-1; maybe TRBD1 (6 bases). The CDR3 loop spans 14 amino acids. V was cut by 5 bases and J by 1 base, with 10 bases left in between. CDR1 SGHRS and CDR2 YFSETQ come from the germline V gene. CDR3 nucleotides: TGCGCCAGCAGTGGACAGCGGTCCTACAATGAGCAGTTCTTC. Translated: CASSGQRSYNEQFF.

The rearrangement joins TRBV5-4 to TRBJ2-2, with D perhaps TRBD2 (6 bases). The V and J ends lost 5 bases and 7 bases respectively, with 18 bases between them. The CDR3 is 15 amino acids. In germline, CDR1 is SGHNT, CDR2 YYREEE (reference sequence). This CDR3 reads CASSPGTRDDGELFF. The CDR3 DNA follows: TGTGCCAGCAGTCCCGGGACTCGGGACGACGGGGAGCTGTTTTTT.

CDR3 DNA: TGTGCCAGCAGCCAAGGGGCTAGCGGGAGCCAAGAGACCCAGTACTTC. This gives the protein CASSQGASGSQETQYF. This sequence joins TRBV4-2 and TRBJ2-5; 10 bases are a match to TRBD2. With V trimmed by 1 base and J by 1 base, 3 bases remained unmatched. This CDR3 is 16 amino acids long. Germline V lookup: CDR1 LGHNA, CDR2 YNFKEQ.

The rearrangement uses TRBV11-2 and TRBJ2-2; the match to TRBD2 covers 10 bases. Germline values: CDR1 SGHAT, CDR2 FQNNGV. This CDR3 region has 17 residues. V was clipped by 7 bases and J by 2 bases; unmatched bases: 10. CDR3 sequence (DNA): TGTGCCAGCAAAAGGAGCGGGAGGGCCGGAAACACCGGGGAGCTGTTTTTT. This translates into CASKRSGRAGNTGELFF.

The chain is built from TRBV6-5 and TRBJ1-1; 9 bases fit TRBD1. Trimming removed 6 bases from V and 11 bases from J; junction bases left unmatched: 10. The CDR3 has 13 residues. Germline CDR1 is MNHEY and CDR2 is SVGAGI. The CDR3 region is CASRPGQGIKAFF. In DNA, the CDR3 is TGTGCCAGCAGACCCGGACAGGGGATTAAGGCTTTCTTT.

The CDR3 DNA reads TGTGCCAGCAGCTTGGGGGGGGGATCGAACACTGAAGCTTTCTTT. This codes for CASSLGGGSNTEAFF. V and J are TRBV5-4 and TRBJ1-1; D is perhaps TRBD1 (5 bases). V dropped 0 bases and J dropped 1 base, with 10 bases sitting between them. The CDR3 has 15 residues. Per germline, CDR1 SGHNT and CDR2 YYREEE (reference sequence).

The V call is TRBV5-5, the J call TRBJ2-3; D is unclear. This CDR3 has 16 amino acids. The V and J ends lost 1 base and 1 base respectively, with 13 bases between them. Germline CDR1 reads SGHKS; CDR2 reads YYEKEE (reference sequence). CDR3 loop: CASSLLLGEGTDTQYF. In DNA, the CDR3 is TGTGCCAGCAGCTTGCTACTCGGAGAGGGCACAGATACGCAGTATTTT.

V usage is TRBV11-2 and J usage is TRBJ2-7; D call uncertain. CDR3 size: 12 residues. V was pared by 5 bases and J by 3 bases, with 8 bases between. Germline V gene lookup returns CDR1 SGHAT and CDR2 FQNNGV. CDR3 region: CASSRTFYEQYF. CDR3 sequence (DNA): TGTGCCAGCAGCCGTACATTCTACGAGCAGTACTTC.